The rows below give T cell receptor beta chains drawn from one sample of a study of T cells expressing NK-cell markers. TCRdb re-called the 5' RACE reads, yielding one record per CDR3 amino acid sequence without DNA. The repertoire shows about 460,000 distinct CDR3 sequences; the top ten hold 1.4%. The specimen sequenced was blood T cells: a sorted CD56 or NKG2C T cell subset, CD4+ or CD8+ T cells, or bulk PBMC T cells (not recorded which). These receptors came from a woman between 45 and 65 years old in good health. Each CDR3 is given with its conserved first and last residue. Each record gives: CDR3 length, V gene, J gene, CDR3 protein.

16,TRBV15,TRBJ1-5,CATSRDRPGRNQPQHF
13,TRBV7-3,TRBJ2-2,CASSSARSGELFF
16,TRBV12-3/TRBV12-4,TRBJ2-2,CASSPGTPGNTGELFF
17,TRBV27,TRBJ2-2,CASSLRLLAGNTGELFF
16,TRBV14,TRBJ1-1,CASSQDFWTGNTEAFF
13,TRBV19,TRBJ2-1,CASSIGTNNEQFF
14,TRBV9,TRBJ2-5,CASSVNLQAETQYF
15,TRBV4-2,TRBJ1-2,CASSQASADNYGYTF
12,TRBV2,TRBJ2-5,CASQGGQETQYF
13,TRBV7-2,TRBJ1-2,CASRLTGIYGYTF
15,TRBV6-4,TRBJ2-1,CASSGLAGPLGEQFF
17,TRBV5-1,TRBJ2-7,CASSLAIPGQSSYEQYF
16,TRBV19,TRBJ2-3,CASSTGGAGSRDTQYF
14,TRBV6-5,TRBJ1-2,CASSPTGGIYGYTF
14,TRBV28,TRBJ2-1,CASTSYPGLLAQFF
14,TRBV4-1,TRBJ1-5,CASSLIGLNQPQHF
13,TRBV29-1,TRBJ2-3,CSVRAGGQDTQYF
19,TRBV7-8,TRBJ2-1,CASSLRMLNRERLGNEQFF
13,TRBV10-3,TRBJ2-7,CAISETQTYEQYF
13,TRBV18,TRBJ1-3,CASSPGPGNTIYF
16,TRBV5-1,TRBJ1-3,CASSSGTTNPGNTIYF
16,TRBV7-8,TRBJ1-5,CASSYDPGALYQPQHF
12,TRBV25-1,TRBJ1-2,CASSDRGHGYTF
15,TRBV20-1,TRBJ2-5,CSAPTSGGTKETQYF
14,TRBV20-1,TRBJ2-3,CSALRGASTDTQYF
13,TRBV15,TRBJ2-7,CATSRDKVYEQYF
14,TRBV24-1,TRBJ2-2,CATSDLRKTGELFF
16,TRBV7-6,TRBJ2-1,CASSLGLAGFVDEQFF
19,TRBV24-1,TRBJ2-1,CATSDSLEVAGGSYNEQFF
16,TRBV11-2,TRBJ2-1,CASRRLISGRINEQFF
17,TRBV20-1,TRBJ2-2,CSARIIQGAQGTGELFF
15,TRBV29-1,TRBJ2-7,CSVALRVRSSYEQYF
13,TRBV6-2/TRBV6-3,TRBJ2-3,CASSYSIADTQYF
13,TRBV12-3/TRBV12-4,TRBJ1-1,CASRTDRGTEAFF
12,TRBV7-8,TRBJ1-1,CASSSLRFEAFF
15,TRBV24-1,TRBJ1-1,CATSDLGGTFGEAFF